The 22 T cell receptor beta chains reported below all come from one sample, sequenced in a study of regulatory T cells in long-lasting Graves disease. Construction of TCR beta libraries relied on iRepertoire HTBI primers and on Arm-PCR targeting CDR3 regions. TCRdb itself ran the multiplex PCR reads through MiXCR, one entry per CDR3 protein. The sample records roughly 510,000 distinct CDR3 sequences, around 16% being singletons. Time point noted: newly diagnosed GD, antithyroid drugs for less than 3 months. Researchers made the TCR library from RNA that was extracted from PBMCs. This sample also belongs to another study, concerning T cells in Graves' hyperthyroidism and ophthalmopathy.

The source was peripheral blood mononuclear cells (PBMCs), collected at new diagnosis, from a patient treated with antithyroid drugs. The receptor set was obtained from a man between 18 and 29 years old with Graves disease.

The CDR3 DNA is TGTGCCAGCAGCTTATCCTTTCGGACTGAAGCTTTCTTT. This translates into CASSLSFRTEAFF. The rearrangement joins TRBV11-2 to TRBJ1-1; D gene uncertain. Germline V gene lookup returns CDR1 SGHAT and CDR2 FQNNGV. The CDR3 spans 13 residues. Trimming stripped 2 bases from V and 5 bases from J, with 9 bases between.

The chain carries TRBV2 and TRBJ2-4; 10 bases line up with TRBD2. The ends lost 6 bases at V and 0 bases at J; junction bases unmatched: 5. The CDR3 spans 16 residues. Germline CDR1 reads SNHLY; CDR2 reads FYNNEI. The DNA for the CDR3 is TGTGCCAGCAGCTCGGGACTAGCGCTAGCCAAAAACATTCAGTACTTC. Its translation: CASSSGLALAKNIQYF. Drawing the rest from reference TRBV2 and TRBJ2-4, the complete variable domain is EPEVTQTPSHQVTQMGQEVILRCVPISNHLYFYWYRQILGQKVEFLVSFYNNEISEKSEIFDDQFSVERPDGSNFTLKIRSTKLEDSAMYFCASSSGLALAKNIQYFGAGTRLSVL.

A few counts support this clonotype. CDR3 in amino acids: CASGRSNQPQHF. The CDR3 DNA sequence: TGTGCCAGCGGGCGGAGCAATCAGCCCCAGCATTTT. The J gene is TRBJ1-5, the V gene TRBV6-1, with D unclear. The CDR3 has 12 amino acids. Germline V gene sequence: CDR1 MNHNS, CDR2 SASEGT. Trimming took 8 bases from V and 1 from J, leaving 6 bases between them.

This clonotype was counted only a few times. The chain combines TRBV6-1 with TRBJ1-5, with 7 bases matching TRBD1. The CDR3 is 15 residues long. V dropped 5 bases and J dropped 4; count of bases not matched to a gene: 8. Germline V lookup: CDR1 MNHNS, CDR2 SASEGT. Here the CDR3 reads CASSTRTGANQPQHF. CDR3 sequence (DNA): TGTGCCAGCAGTACCCGGACAGGAGCTAATCAGCCCCAGCATTTT.

The V gene is TRBV12-5, the J gene TRBJ2-2; TRBD2 aligns across 8 bases. CDR1 and CDR2 from the germline V gene are LGHNT and FRNRAP. The J segment lost 0 bases and the V segment lost 3 bases, leaving 3 bases of the junction unmatched. The CDR3 covers 16 residues. The DNA of the CDR3 is TGTGCTAGTGGTTTTCTAGCGGGCACGAACACCGGGGAGCTGTTTTTT. Protein: CASGFLAGTNTGELFF.

This clonotype was recorded many times. The rearrangement joins TRBV27 to TRBJ2-1; 8 nucleotides align to TRBD2. V gave up 4 bases and J gave up 8 bases; unmatched junction bases: 7. CDR1 and CDR2 from the germline V gene are MNHEY and SMNVEV (reference sequence). The length of the CDR3 is 14 residues. The CDR3: CASSSSGSIDEQFF. The CDR3 DNA is TGTGCCAGCAGTTCGAGCGGGAGCATCGATGAGCAGTTCTTC.

This clonotype was observed at least ten times. The rearrangement joins TRBV27 to TRBJ2-3; 7 positions match TRBD2. Germline loops: CDR1 MNHEY, CDR2 SMNVEV (reference sequence). The CDR3 sequence is 13 residues long. V shed 2 bases, J shed 10 bases, and the junction held 6 bases outside the gene matches. Here the CDR3 DNA reads TGTGCCAGCAGTTTAAGCGGCGGGAGAGCGCAGTATTTT. Translation gives CASSLSGGRAQYF.

Only a few counts were recorded for this clonotype. The gene calls are TRBV20-1 and TRBJ2-7, with 7 positions matching TRBD1. The CDR3 is 13 amino acids. The V gene end was trimmed by 4 bases and the J gene end by 5 bases; junction bases not matched to a gene: 8. CDR1 and CDR2 from the germline V gene are DFQATT and SNEGSKA (reference sequence). The CDR3 here is CSATRQGGDEQYF. CDR3 nucleotide sequence: TGCAGTGCTACCCGACAGGGTGGGGACGAGCAGTACTTC.

This clonotype was counted many times. The CDR3 nucleotides are TGTGCCAGCAGCGCGGGGGACAGGGGGCGACCCTGGTACCAAGAGACCCAGTACTTC. Its protein product is CASSAGDRGRPWYQETQYF. V and J are TRBV7-9 and TRBJ2-5; TRBD1 matches 12 bases. The germline CDR1 and CDR2 sequences are SEHNR and FQNEAQ (reference sequence). After removal of 5 bases from V and 0 bases from J, the junction contained 13 bases not matched to a gene. The CDR3 is 19 amino acids.

This clonotype was picked up many times. The V and J genes are TRBV18 and TRBJ1-1, with no clear D. CDR1 is KGHSH, CDR2 LQKENI, per germline. V was clipped by 2 bases and J by 3 bases, with 7 bases between them. This CDR3 contains 13 residues. The CDR3 region has the DNA TGTGCCAGCTCACCAATAGGAGACACTGAAGCTTTCTTT. It specifies CASSPIGDTEAFF.

This clonotype was found many times. The chain carries TRBV27 and TRBJ2-3; the match to TRBD2 covers 13 bases. With 6 bases clipped from V and 2 bases from J, the junction kept 5 bases outside the gene matches. The CDR3 runs 16 residues. Germline V gives CDR1 MNHEY, CDR2 SMNVEV (reference sequence). The CDR3 region has the DNA TGTGCCAGCAGCCCCGGGACTAGCGGGACCACAGATACGCAGTATTTT. Translation gives CASSPGTSGTTDTQYF.

This clonotype was picked up many times. This rearrangement joins TRBV27 to TRBJ2-3; no firm D call. The V end lost 6 bases, the J end lost 3 bases, and 7 bases lay between the germline ends. This CDR3 has 12 residues. Germline lookup yields CDR1 MNHEY and CDR2 SMNVEV (reference sequence). The CDR3 protein is CASSFNTDTQYF. The DNA of the CDR3 is TGTGCCAGCAGCTTTAATACAGATACGCAGTATTTT.

This clonotype showed up many times. V usage is TRBV30 and J usage is TRBJ1-1; D gene ambiguous. V dropped 8 bases and J dropped 6 bases, with 13 bases sitting between them. This CDR3 spans 11 amino acids. The germline V gene has CDR1 GTSNPN and CDR2 SVGIG (reference sequence). For the CDR3, the DNA is TGTGCCAGCGAACGACGGTCTGAAGCTTTCTTT. This sequence encodes CASERRSEAFF.

This clonotype was detected many times. The chain employs TRBV5-1 and TRBJ2-1; 9 positions agree with TRBD2. J lost 3 bases, V lost 7 bases, and 2 bases had no gene match. Germline CDR1 and CDR2: SGHRS and YFSETQ. This CDR3 region has 13 residues. Here the CDR3 reads CASSSGVYNEQFF. Here the CDR3 DNA reads TGCGCCAGCTCTAGCGGGGTCTACAATGAGCAGTTCTTC.

Concerning this clonotype itself: A much larger clone lies one base from this, so it may be a read error. The genes are TRBV7-3 and TRBJ2-1; D is unclear. CDR3 length equals 11 residues. V lost 1 base and J lost 9, with 4 bases in between. Looked up from germline, CDR1 is SGHTA and CDR2 is FQGTGA. Here the CDR3 reads CASSLKGEQFF. Here the CDR3 DNA reads TGTGCCAGCAGCTTAAAGGGTGAGCAGTTCTTC. Using reference TRBV7-3 and TRBJ2-1 for the parts outside the CDR3, the full variable domain is GAGVSQTPSNKVTEKGKYVELRCDPISGHTALYWYRQSLGQGPEFLIYFQGTGAADDSGLPNDRFFAVRPEGSVSTLKIQRTERGDSAVYLCASSLKGEQFFGPGTRLTVL.

In its sample, this clonotype was seen a few times. V and J are TRBV3-1 and TRBJ2-7; 8 positions agree with TRBD1. The CDR3 consists of 13 residues. Germline V gene lookup returns CDR1 LGHDT and CDR2 YNNKEL (reference sequence). With 7 bases clipped from V and 6 bases from J, the junction kept 8 bases outside the gene matches. The CDR3 loop is CASTRQGRGEQYF. DNA for the CDR3: TGTGCCAGCACCCGACAGGGGAGAGGCGAGCAGTACTTC.

This clonotype came up a few times. This chain connects TRBV12-5 to TRBJ1-1; D is unresolved. Trimming stripped 4 bases from V and 0 bases from J, with 15 bases between. The CDR3 contains 16 residues. Germline CDR1 is LGHNT and CDR2 is FRNRAP. The CDR3 sequence is CASGWTSLTMNTEAFF. The CDR3 nucleotides read TGTGCTAGTGGTTGGACCTCGTTGACAATGAACACTGAAGCTTTCTTT.

This clonotype occurred a few times. J is TRBJ2-1 and V is TRBV5-1; D is perhaps TRBD1 or TRBD2 (5 bases each). CDR1 and CDR2 (germline): SGHRS, YFSETQ. This CDR3 is 16 amino acids long. V dropped 5 bases and J dropped 10 bases, with 25 bases sitting between them. CDR3 amino acids: CASSSGTMLGVEEQFF. CDR3 DNA sequence: TGCGCCAGCAGTTCCGGTACGATGTTGGGGGTTGAGGAGCAGTTCTTC.

This chain joins TRBV6-1 and TRBJ2-1, with TRBD2 matching 11 bases. Unmatched junction bases numbered 11, after V lost 6 bases and J lost 7 bases. CDR3 length equals 16 residues. CDR1 MNHNS and CDR2 SASEGT come from the germline V gene. The CDR3, as DNA: TGTGCCAGCAGCCCCGTAGCGGGAGGGTTTGGTAATGAGCAGTTCTTC. Its protein is CASSPVAGGFGNEQFF.

V and J are TRBV5-1 and TRBJ2-7; D is possibly TRBD1 or TRBD2 (6 bases each). This CDR3 is built from 15 residues. Looked up from germline, CDR1 is SGHRS and CDR2 is YFSETQ. The ends were cut back, 0 bases at V and 2 bases at J, with 12 bases in the middle. The CDR3 DNA is TGCGCCAGCAGCTTGGCCGCGGAGGGGGCCTACGAGCAGTACTTC. This gives the protein CASSLAAEGAYEQYF.

J is TRBJ1-1 and V is TRBV6-2 or TRBV6-3; D is uncertain. Germline loops: CDR1 MNHEY, CDR2 SVGEGT. Trimming took off 0 bases at V and 0 bases at J, with 14 bases between the two ends. The CDR3 loop spans 17 amino acids. This CDR3 reads CASSYSRTPVLNTEAFF. The CDR3 DNA reads TGTGCCAGCAGTTACTCGAGGACGCCTGTTCTGAACACTGAAGCTTTCTTT.

The CDR3 DNA is TGTGCCAGTAGTATCCGAGCAGGGAGAGAAGCTTTCTTT. This sequence encodes CASSIRAGREAFF. The chain employs TRBV19 and TRBJ1-1; a weak D match, TRBD1 (5 bases). Germline loops: CDR1 LNHDA, CDR2 SQIVND (reference sequence). This CDR3 is built from 13 residues. Between the trimmed V and J ends, which lost 3 bases and 8 bases, there was a span of 13 bases.